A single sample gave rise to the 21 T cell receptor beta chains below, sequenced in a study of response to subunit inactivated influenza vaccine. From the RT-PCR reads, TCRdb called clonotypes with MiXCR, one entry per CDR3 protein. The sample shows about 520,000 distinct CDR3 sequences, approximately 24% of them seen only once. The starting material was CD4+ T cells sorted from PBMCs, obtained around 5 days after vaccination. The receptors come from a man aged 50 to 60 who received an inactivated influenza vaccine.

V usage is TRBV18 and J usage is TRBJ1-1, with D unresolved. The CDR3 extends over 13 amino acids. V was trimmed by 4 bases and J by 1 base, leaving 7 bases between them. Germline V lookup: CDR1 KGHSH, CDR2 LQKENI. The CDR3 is CASSQEGNTEAFF. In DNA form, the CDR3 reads TGTGCCAGCTCACAGGAAGGGAACACTGAAGCTTTCTTT.

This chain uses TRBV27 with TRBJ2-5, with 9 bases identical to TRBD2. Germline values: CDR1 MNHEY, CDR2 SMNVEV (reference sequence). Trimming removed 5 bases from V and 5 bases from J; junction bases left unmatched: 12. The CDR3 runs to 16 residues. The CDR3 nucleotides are TGTGCCAGCAGTCTGACGACTAGCGGCACAAAGGAGACCCAGTACTTC. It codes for CASSLTTSGTKETQYF.

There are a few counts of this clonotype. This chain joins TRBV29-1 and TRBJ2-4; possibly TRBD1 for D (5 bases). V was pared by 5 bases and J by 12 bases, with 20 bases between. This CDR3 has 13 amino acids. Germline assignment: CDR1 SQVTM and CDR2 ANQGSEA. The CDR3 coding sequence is TGCAGCGTTTCAAAGGGGTCCGAGTGGGGTCAGTACTTC. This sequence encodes CSVSKGSEWGQYF. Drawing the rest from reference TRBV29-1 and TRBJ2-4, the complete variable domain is SAVISQKPSRDICQRGTSLTIQCQVDSQVTMMFWYRQQPGQSLTLIATANQGSEATYESGFVIDKFPISRPNLTFSTLTVSNMSPEDSSIYLCSVSKGSEWGQYFGAGTRLSVL.

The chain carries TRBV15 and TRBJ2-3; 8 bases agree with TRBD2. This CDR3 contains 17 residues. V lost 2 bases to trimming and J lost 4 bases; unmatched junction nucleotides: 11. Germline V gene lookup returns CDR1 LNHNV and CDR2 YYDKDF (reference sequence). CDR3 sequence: CATSRPLGAGDADTQYF. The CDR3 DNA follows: TGTGCCACCAGCAGACCTCTGGGAGCGGGAGACGCAGATACGCAGTATTTT.

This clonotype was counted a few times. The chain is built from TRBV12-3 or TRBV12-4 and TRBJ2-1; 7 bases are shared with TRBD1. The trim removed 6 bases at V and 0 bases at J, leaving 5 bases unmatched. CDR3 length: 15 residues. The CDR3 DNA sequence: TGTGCCAGCAGAAGAGACAGGGTCTCCTACAATGAGCAGTTCTTC. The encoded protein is CASRRDRVSYNEQFF.

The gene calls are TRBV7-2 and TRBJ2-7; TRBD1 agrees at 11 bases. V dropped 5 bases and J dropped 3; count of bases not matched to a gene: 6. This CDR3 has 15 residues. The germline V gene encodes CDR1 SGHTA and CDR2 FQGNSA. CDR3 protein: CASSVDRGPYYEQYF. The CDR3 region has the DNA TGTGCCAGCAGCGTGGACAGGGGGCCGTACTACGAGCAGTACTTC.

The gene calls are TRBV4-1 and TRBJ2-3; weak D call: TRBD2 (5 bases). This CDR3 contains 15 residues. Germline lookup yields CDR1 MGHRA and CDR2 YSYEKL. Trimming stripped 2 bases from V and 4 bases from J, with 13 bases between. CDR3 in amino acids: CASSQTRGFADTQYF. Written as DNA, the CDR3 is TGCGCCAGCAGCCAAACGCGAGGGTTCGCAGATACGCAGTATTTT.

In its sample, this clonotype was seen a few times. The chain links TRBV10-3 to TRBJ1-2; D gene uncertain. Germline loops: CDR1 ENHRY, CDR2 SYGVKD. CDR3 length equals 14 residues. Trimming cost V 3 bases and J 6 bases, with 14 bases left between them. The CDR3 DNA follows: TGTGCCATCAGTGACCTACAAGGGAAGGATGGCTACACCTTC. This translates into CAISDLQGKDGYTF.

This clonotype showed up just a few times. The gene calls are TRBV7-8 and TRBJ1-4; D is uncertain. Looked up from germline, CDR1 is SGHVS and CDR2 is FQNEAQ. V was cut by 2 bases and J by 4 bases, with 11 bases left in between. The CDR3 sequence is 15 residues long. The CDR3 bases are TGTGCCAGCAGCTTATTTGGGCTTAGTAATGAAAAACTGTTTTTT. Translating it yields CASSLFGLSNEKLFF.

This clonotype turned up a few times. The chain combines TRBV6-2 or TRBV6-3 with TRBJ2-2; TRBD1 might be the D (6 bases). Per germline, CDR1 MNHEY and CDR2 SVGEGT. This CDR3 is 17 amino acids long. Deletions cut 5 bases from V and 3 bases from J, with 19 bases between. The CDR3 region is CASSHQSDRSYTGELFF. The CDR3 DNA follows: TGTGCCAGCAGTCACCAATCCGACAGGAGTTACACCGGGGAGCTGTTTTTT.

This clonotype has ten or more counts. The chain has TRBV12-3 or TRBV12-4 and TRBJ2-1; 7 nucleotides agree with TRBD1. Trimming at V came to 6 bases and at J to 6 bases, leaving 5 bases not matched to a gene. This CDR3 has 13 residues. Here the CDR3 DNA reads TGTGCCAGCAGACAGGGGTCAGGCAATGAGCAGTTCTTC. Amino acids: CASRQGSGNEQFF.

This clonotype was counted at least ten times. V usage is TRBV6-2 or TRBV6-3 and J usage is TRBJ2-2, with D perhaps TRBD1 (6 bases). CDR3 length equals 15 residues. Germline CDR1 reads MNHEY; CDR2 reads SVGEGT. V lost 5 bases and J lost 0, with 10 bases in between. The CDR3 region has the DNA TGTGCCAGCAGTCGACAGGCATCGAACACCGGGGAGCTGTTTTTT. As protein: CASSRQASNTGELFF.

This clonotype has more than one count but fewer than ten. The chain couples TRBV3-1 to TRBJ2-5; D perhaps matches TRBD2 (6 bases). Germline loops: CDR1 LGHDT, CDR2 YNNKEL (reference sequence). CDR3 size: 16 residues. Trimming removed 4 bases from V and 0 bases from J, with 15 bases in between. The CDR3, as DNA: TGTGCCAGCAGCCTCCGGGACTTAGGGTACCAAGAGACCCAGTACTTC. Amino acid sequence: CASSLRDLGYQETQYF.

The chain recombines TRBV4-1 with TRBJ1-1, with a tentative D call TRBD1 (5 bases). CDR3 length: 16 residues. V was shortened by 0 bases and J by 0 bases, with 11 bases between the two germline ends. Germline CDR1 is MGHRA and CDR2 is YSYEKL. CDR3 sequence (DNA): TGCGCCAGCAGCCAAGAAGGGGCGATGATGAACACTGAAGCTTTCTTT. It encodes CASSQEGAMMNTEAFF.

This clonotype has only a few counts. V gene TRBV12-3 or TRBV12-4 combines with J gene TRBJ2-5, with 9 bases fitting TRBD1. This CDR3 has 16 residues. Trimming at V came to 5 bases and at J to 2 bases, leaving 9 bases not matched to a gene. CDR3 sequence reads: CASSLGQGPDQETQYF. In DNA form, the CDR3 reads TGTGCCAGCAGTCTGGGACAGGGACCGGATCAAGAGACCCAGTACTTC.

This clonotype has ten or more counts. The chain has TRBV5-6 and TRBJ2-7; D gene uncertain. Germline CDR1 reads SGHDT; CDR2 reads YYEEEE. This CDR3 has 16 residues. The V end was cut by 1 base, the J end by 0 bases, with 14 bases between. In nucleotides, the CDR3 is TGTGCCAGCAGCTTGTTCTTTCCGATCATCTCCTACGAGCAGTACTTC. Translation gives CASSLFFPIISYEQYF.

DNA for the CDR3: TGCGCCAGCAGCTTGCAGGAGGGAGACACCATATATTTT. It yields the protein CASSLQEGDTIYF. This rearrangement joins TRBV5-1 to TRBJ1-3; D gene ambiguous. The V gene lost 1 base and the J gene lost 8 bases, with 10 bases spanning the gap. The CDR3 totals 13 residues. Germline V gene lookup returns CDR1 SGHRS and CDR2 YFSETQ.

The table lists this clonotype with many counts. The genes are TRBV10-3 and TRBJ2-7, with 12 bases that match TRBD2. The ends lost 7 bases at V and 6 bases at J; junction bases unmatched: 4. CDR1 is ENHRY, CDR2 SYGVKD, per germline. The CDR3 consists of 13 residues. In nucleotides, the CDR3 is TGTGCCATCAAGGGACTAGCGGGTACCGAGCAGTACTTC. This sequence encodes CAIKGLAGTEQYF.

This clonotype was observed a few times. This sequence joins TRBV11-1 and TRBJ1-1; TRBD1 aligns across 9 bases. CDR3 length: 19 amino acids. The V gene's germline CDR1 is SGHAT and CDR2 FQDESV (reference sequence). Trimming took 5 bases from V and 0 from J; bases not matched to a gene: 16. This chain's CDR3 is CASSLRSSGTGTLNTEAFF. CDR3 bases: TGTGCCAGCAGCCTGAGAAGTTCCGGGACAGGGACATTGAACACTGAAGCTTTCTTT.

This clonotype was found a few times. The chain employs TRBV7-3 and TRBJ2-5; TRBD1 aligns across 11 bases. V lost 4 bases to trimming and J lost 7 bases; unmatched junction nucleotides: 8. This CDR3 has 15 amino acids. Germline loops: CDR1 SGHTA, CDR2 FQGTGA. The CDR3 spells CASSSGTGGRGTQYF. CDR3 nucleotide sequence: TGTGCCAGCAGCTCAGGGACAGGGGGACGAGGGACCCAGTACTTC.

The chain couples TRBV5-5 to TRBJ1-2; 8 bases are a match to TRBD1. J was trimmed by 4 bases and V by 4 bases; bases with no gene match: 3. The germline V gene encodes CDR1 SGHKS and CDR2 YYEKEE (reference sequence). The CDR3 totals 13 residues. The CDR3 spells CASSRTGFYGYTF. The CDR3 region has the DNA TGTGCCAGCAGCAGGACAGGGTTCTATGGCTACACCTTC.